These T cell receptor beta chains were read from a single sample in a study of blood T cell repertoires in COVID-19. Repertoires were generated with immunoSEQ multiplex PCR, while TCRdb's copy carries only in-frame clones and drops some. This sample has some 77,000 clones; around 88% occur once, and the top ten carry 8.3%. Sample: peripheral blood. Receptor source: a man aged 25-40 years with acute or convalescent COVID-19. Both conserved end residues are part of each CDR3. The order of the fields is clone size, J gene, V gene, D gene, CDR3 DNA, CDR3 protein. D genes are given only for firm matches. Some rows have no size entry. The others give once, few or many, or a class for an expanded clone.

clone size: .; J gene: TRBJ2-1; V gene: TRBV7-9; D gene: TRBD2; CDR3 DNA: TGTGCCAGCAGCCGAAGTGGACTAGCGCTTATCAATGAGCAGTTCTTC; CDR3 protein: CASSRSGLALINEQFF
clone size: .; J gene: TRBJ2-3; V gene: TRBV15; D gene: .; CDR3 DNA: TGTGCCACCAGCAGAGGTTCAGGGCCTAGCACAGATACGCAGTATTTT; CDR3 protein: CATSRGSGPSTDTQYF
clone size: .; J gene: TRBJ2-1; V gene: TRBV10-2; D gene: .; CDR3 DNA: TGCGCCAGCAGTGATGTGCGGCTTTACAATGAGCAGTTCTTC; CDR3 protein: CASSDVRLYNEQFF
clone size: .; J gene: TRBJ1-1; V gene: TRBV29-1; D gene: .; CDR3 DNA: TGCAGCGTCGGACAGATAAACACTGAAGCTTTCTTT; CDR3 protein: CSVGQINTEAFF
clone size: .; J gene: TRBJ2-2; V gene: TRBV5-1; D gene: .; CDR3 DNA: TGCGCCAGCAGCCTATCGAGCACCGGGGAGCTGTTTTTT; CDR3 protein: CASSLSSTGELFF
clone size: .; J gene: TRBJ2-4; V gene: TRBV13; D gene: .; CDR3 DNA: TGTGCCAGCAGCTCCGGACAACCGGGACATATAGCCAAAAACATTCAGTACTTC; CDR3 protein: CASSSGQPGHIAKNIQYF
clone size: .; J gene: TRBJ1-5; V gene: TRBV30; D gene: TRBD1; CDR3 DNA: TGTGCCTGGAGTTCAGGGGGCGAAACGTCCCAGCATTTT; CDR3 protein: CAWSSGGETSQHF
clone size: .; J gene: TRBJ2-1; V gene: TRBV24-1; D gene: TRBD2; CDR3 DNA: TGTGCCACCAACCCGGGACTAGCCCAAGGTAGGTCCTACAATGAGCAGTTCTTC; CDR3 protein: CATNPGLAQGRSYNEQFF
clone size: .; J gene: TRBJ2-7; V gene: TRBV7-2; D gene: TRBD2; CDR3 DNA: TGTGCCAGCAGCCGCAGGCAGGCTAGCGGGGCTCAATACGAGCAGTACTTC; CDR3 protein: CASSRRQASGAQYEQYF
clone size: .; J gene: TRBJ1-1; V gene: TRBV28; D gene: .; CDR3 DNA: TGTGCCAGCAGTCTTCGGGGGGAAGCTTTCTTT; CDR3 protein: CASSLRGEAFF
clone size: .; J gene: TRBJ1-5; V gene: TRBV6-1; D gene: .; CDR3 DNA: TGTGCCAGCAGTGAAGCGCTTCTGGTCTCCCGTGACTATAGCAATCAGCCCCAGCATTTT; CDR3 protein: CASSEALLVSRDYSNQPQHF
clone size: few; J gene: TRBJ2-7; V gene: TRBV7-9; D gene: TRBD2; CDR3 DNA: TGTGCCAGCAGCTCTACTAGCGGCTCCTACGAGCAGTACTTC; CDR3 protein: CASSSTSGSYEQYF
clone size: .; J gene: TRBJ2-2; V gene: TRBV7-2; D gene: .; CDR3 DNA: TGTGCCAGCAGCTTTGGGGGGTACACCGGGGAGCTGTTTTTT; CDR3 protein: CASSFGGYTGELFF
clone size: .; J gene: TRBJ2-4; V gene: TRBV12-3/TRBV12-4; D gene: .; CDR3 DNA: TGTGCCAGCACGAGAGTGTTAAACATTCAGTACTTC; CDR3 protein: CASTRVLNIQYF
clone size: .; J gene: TRBJ2-3; V gene: TRBV28; D gene: TRBD1; CDR3 DNA: TGTGCCAGCAGTTTATTGGGGGACAGGTTGGCAGATACGCAGTATTTT; CDR3 protein: CASSLLGDRLADTQYF
clone size: .; J gene: TRBJ2-7; V gene: TRBV2; D gene: .; CDR3 DNA: TGTGCCAGCAGTGACAGTGGCTACGAGCAGTACTTC; CDR3 protein: CASSDSGYEQYF
clone size: .; J gene: TRBJ1-2; V gene: TRBV3-1/TRBV3-2; D gene: TRBD1; CDR3 DNA: TGTGCCAGCAGCCCCCGAGGACAGGGTAGTGGCTACACCTTC; CDR3 protein: CASSPRGQGSGYTF